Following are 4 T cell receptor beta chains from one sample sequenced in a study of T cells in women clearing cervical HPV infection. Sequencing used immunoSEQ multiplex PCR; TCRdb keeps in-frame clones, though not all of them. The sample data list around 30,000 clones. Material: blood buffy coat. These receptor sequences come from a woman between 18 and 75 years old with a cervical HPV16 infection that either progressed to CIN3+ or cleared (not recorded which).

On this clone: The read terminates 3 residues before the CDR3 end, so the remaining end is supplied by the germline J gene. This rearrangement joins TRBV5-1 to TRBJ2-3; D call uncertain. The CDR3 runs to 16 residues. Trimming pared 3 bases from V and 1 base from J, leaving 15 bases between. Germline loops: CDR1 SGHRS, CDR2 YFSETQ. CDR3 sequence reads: CASSSPWHTGTDTQYF. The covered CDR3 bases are TGCGCCAGCAGCTCGCCCTGGCACACCGGCACAGATACG. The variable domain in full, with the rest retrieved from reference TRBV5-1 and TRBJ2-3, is KAGVTQTPRYLIKTRGQQVTLSCSPISGHRSVSWYQQTPGQGLQFLFEYFSETQRNKGNFPGRFSGRQFSNSRSEMNVSTLELGDSALYLCASSSPWHTGTDTQYFGPGTRLTVL.

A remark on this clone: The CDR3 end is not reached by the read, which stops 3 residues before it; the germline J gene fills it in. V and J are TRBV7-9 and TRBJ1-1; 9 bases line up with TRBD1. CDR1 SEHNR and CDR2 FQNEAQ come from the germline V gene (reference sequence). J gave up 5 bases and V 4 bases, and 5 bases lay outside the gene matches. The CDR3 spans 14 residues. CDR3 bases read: TGTGCCAGCAGCTCACAGGGGGCGCGGACTGAA. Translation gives CASSSQGARTE. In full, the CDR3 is CASSSQGARTEAFF.

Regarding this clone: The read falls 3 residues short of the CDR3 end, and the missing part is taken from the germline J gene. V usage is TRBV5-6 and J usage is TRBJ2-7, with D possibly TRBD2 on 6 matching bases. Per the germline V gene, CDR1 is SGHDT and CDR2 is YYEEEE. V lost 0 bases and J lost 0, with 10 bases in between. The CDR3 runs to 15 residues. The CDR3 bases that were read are TGTGCCAGCAGCTTGGAGCGGGTTGTCTCCTACGAG. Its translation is CASSLERVVSYE. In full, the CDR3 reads CASSLERVVSYEQYF.

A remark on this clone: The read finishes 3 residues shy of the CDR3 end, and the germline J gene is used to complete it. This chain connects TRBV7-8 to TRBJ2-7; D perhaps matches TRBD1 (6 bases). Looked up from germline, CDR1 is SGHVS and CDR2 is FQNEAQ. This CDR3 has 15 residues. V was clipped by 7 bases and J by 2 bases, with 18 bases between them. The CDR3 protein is CASIKSGAPTYEQYF. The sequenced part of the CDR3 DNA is TGTGCCAGCATCAAATCAGGGGCACCAACCTACGAG.